Listed below are T cell receptor beta chains from one sample, sequenced in a study of CD8+ T cells in alopecia areata. Clones were sequenced by immunoSEQ multiplex PCR, and TCRdb holds only the in-frame ones, with some missing. The sample lists 150,000 to 200,000 clones, 60% occurring once. Specimen: CD4+ T cells sorted from blood, collected at week 24, from a patient treated with tofacitinib. The receptor source for this set is a human donor with alopecia areata. Each CDR3 is given with its conserved first and last residue. D genes are given only for firm matches. Not all rows give a size; the values are once, few, many and, for expanded clones, a class.

d_call clone_size j_call v_call cdr3_aa cdr3_nt
. few TRBJ2-1 TRBV10-3 CATQVGGWEQFF TGTGCCACCCAGGTGGGGGGCTGGGAGCAGTTCTTC
. . TRBJ2-7 TRBV4-1 CASSQSTAYEQYF TGCGCCAGCAGCCAATCGACAGCCTACGAGCAGTACTTC
. . TRBJ1-3 TRBV30 CAWGTLGNTIYF TGTGCCTGGGGCACTCTAGGAAACACCATATATTTT
. few TRBJ1-1 TRBV11-2 CASSLGQSTEAFF TGTGCCAGCAGCTTAGGGCAGAGTACTGAAGCTTTCTTT
. few TRBJ1-2 TRBV29-1 CSVERGTGGYTF TGCAGCGTTGAAAGGGGCACGGGTGGCTACACCTTC
. . TRBJ1-5 TRBV15 CATSRDSFTGGPQHF TGTGCCACCAGCAGAGATTCTTTTACCGGAGGGCCCCAGCATTTT
. . TRBJ1-1 TRBV7-9 CASSFPGGGTEAFF TGTGCCAGCAGCTTCCCCGGGGGAGGAACTGAAGCTTTCTTT
TRBD1 . TRBJ2-5 TRBV5-1 CASSQGTGGQETQYF TGCGCCAGCAGCCAGGGGACAGGGGGGCAAGAGACCCAGTACTTC
. few TRBJ2-2 TRBV27 CASSSPTGELFF TGTGCCAGCAGTTCCCCCACCGGGGAGCTGTTTTTT
TRBD1 . TRBJ1-1 TRBV30 CARMTGANTEAFF TGTGCCCGGATGACAGGGGCGAACACTGAAGCTTTCTTT
TRBD1 . TRBJ1-5 TRBV4-2 CASSQFGTGDQPQHF TGTGCCAGCAGCCAGTTCGGGACAGGTGATCAGCCCCAGCATTTT
. . TRBJ2-5 TRBV20-1 CSGGGETQYF TGCAGTGGTGGGGGGGAGACCCAGTACTTC
. . TRBJ2-2 TRBV29-1 CSVSRANTGELFF TGCAGCGTTTCCAGGGCGAACACCGGGGAGCTGTTTTTT
. few TRBJ1-2 TRBV29-1 CSVGELVNYGYTF TGCAGCGTTGGGGAGCTAGTCAACTATGGCTACACCTTC
. few TRBJ1-6 TRBV29-1 CTARDTPNSPLHF TGCACCGCCCGGGACACCCCTAATTCACCCCTCCACTTT
TRBD1 . TRBJ1-1 TRBV29-1 CSVEGGAGGGTEAFF TGCAGCGTTGAAGGGGGGGCAGGGGGAGGCACTGAAGCTTTCTTT
TRBD2 few TRBJ2-7 TRBV7-9 CASSEGGRDEQYF TGTGCCAGCAGCGAAGGAGGGAGGGACGAGCAGTACTTC
. . TRBJ1-2 TRBV30 CAINGGGRNYGYTF TGTGCCATTAATGGGGGTGGTAGAAACTATGGCTACACCTTC
. . TRBJ1-1 TRBV29-1 CSVELGAAEAFF TGCAGCGTTGAGCTGGGGGCCGCTGAAGCTTTCTTT
TRBD2 . TRBJ2-1 TRBV29-1 CSVGRGPASGDNEQFF TGCAGCGTCGGGAGGGGGCCGGCTAGCGGGGACAATGAGCAGTTCTTC
. few TRBJ2-1 TRBV29-1 CSVGEHRVSYNEQFF TGCAGCGTTGGGGAACACAGGGTCTCCTACAATGAGCAGTTCTTC
. few TRBJ2-1 TRBV11-2 CASSLAGNEQFF TGTGCCAGCAGCTTAGCGGGGAATGAGCAGTTCTTC
TRBD1 few TRBJ2-7 TRBV10-2 CASSELYRDRGLEQYF TGCGCCAGCAGTGAGCTCTACCGGGACAGAGGCCTCGAGCAGTACTTC
. . TRBJ1-6 TRBV7-9 CASSPGPNNSPLHF TGTGCCAGCAGTCCAGGCCCAAATAATTCACCCCTCCACTTT
. . TRBJ2-7 TRBV2 CASSASYEQYF TGTGCCAGCAGTGCATCCTACGAGCAGTACTTC
TRBD1 . TRBJ2-7 TRBV30 CAWNGQATYEQYF TGTGCCTGGAATGGACAGGCCACCTACGAGCAGTACTTC
. . TRBJ2-5 TRBV21-1 CASSTKSGTSEETQYF TGTGCCAGCAGCACGAAATCCGGGACTAGCGAGGAGACCCAGTACTTC
. few TRBJ2-3 TRBV9 CASSVASTSTDTQYF TGTGCCAGCAGCGTAGCTTCTACTAGCACAGATACGCAGTATTTT
TRBD1 . TRBJ1-1 TRBV5-5 CASSLVTGGSAFF TGTGCCAGCAGCTTGGTGACAGGGGGCAGCGCTTTCTTT
. . TRBJ2-5 TRBV29-1 CSVVQARKQETQYF TGCAGCGTTGTACAGGCCCGAAAACAAGAGACCCAGTACTTC
. few TRBJ2-3 TRBV5-1 CASSVDTSTDTQYF TGCGCCAGCAGCGTGGACACCAGCACAGATACGCAGTATTTT
. . TRBJ2-5 TRBV11-3 CASSSERATQYF TGTGCCAGCAGCTCGGAGAGGGCGACCCAGTACTTC
TRBD1 . TRBJ1-2 TRBV4-2 CASSQGGQGAIGYTF TGTGCCAGCAGCCAAGGAGGACAGGGGGCCATCGGCTACACCTTC
. . TRBJ1-5 TRBV6-6 CASSYSIEGNQPQHF TGTGCCAGCAGTTACTCGATAGAGGGCAATCAGCCCCAGCATTTT
. . TRBJ2-6 TRBV2 CASKTVGANVLTF TGTGCCAGCAAGACGGTTGGGGCCAACGTCCTGACTTTC